This TCR beta chain was retrieved from a study of shared clonotypes between healthy human individuals. Study summary: The plates for each donor numbered three CD4 naive, three CD4 memory, two CD8 naive and one CD8 memory.

Findings and limits, study-wide: Relative to memory subsets, naive subsets generally showed larger estimated richness.

Negatively enriched CD4+ T cells were divided by CD45RA into naive and memory. The genomic DNA of each subset was split evenly across several immunoSEQ plates. Sequencing was performed with immunoSEQ multiplex PCR; in TCRdb, only in-frame clones are kept and a portion is missing. The data hold approximately 1,000,000 clones, with about 84% observed a single time. As to this clone: The antigen is not known.

The CDR3 has 14 amino acids. The J segment lost 5 bases and the V segment lost 6 bases, leaving 6 bases of the junction unmatched. CDR1 is KGHSH, CDR2 LQKENI, per germline. The chain has TRBV18 and TRBJ1-1, with 10 bases fitting TRBD1. This clonotype was sampled from a man between 18 and 29 years old in good health. Some clones in this sample may be carry-over from other donors' samples. Source material: memory CD4+ T cells from PBMCs. This sample's subset: CD45RA-negative fraction. CDR3 coding DNA: TGTGCCAGCTCGCAGACAGGGGGCGAGACTGAAGCTTTCTTT. Its protein is CASSQTGGETEAFF.